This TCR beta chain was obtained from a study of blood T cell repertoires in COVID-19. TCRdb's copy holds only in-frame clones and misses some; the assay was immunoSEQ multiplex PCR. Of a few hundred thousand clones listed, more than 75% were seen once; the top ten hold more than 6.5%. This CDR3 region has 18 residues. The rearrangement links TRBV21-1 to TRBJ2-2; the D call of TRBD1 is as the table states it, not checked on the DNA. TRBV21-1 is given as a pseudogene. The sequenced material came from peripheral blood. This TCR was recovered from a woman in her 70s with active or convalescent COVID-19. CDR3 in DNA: TGTGCCAGCAGCAATTTCCATCCCCGGGACAGGGCCACCGGGGAGCTGTTTTTT. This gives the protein CASSNFHPRDRATGELFF.